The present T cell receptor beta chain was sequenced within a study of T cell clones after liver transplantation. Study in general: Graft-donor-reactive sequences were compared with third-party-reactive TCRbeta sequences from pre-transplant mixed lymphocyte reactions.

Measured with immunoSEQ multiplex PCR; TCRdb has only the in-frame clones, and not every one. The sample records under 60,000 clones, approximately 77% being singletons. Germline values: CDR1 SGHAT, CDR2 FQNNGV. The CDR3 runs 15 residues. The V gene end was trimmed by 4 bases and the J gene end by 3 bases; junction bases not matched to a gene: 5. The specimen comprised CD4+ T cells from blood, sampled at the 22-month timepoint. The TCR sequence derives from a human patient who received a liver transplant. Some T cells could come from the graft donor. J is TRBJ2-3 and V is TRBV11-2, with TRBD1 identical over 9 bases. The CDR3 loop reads CASSSYRGRTDTQYF. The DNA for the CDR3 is TGTGCCAGCAGCTCTTACAGGGGGCGGACAGATACGCAGTATTTT.